This T cell receptor (beta chain) was sequenced in a study of CD8 T cells in ankylosing spondylitis. Study-wide results and limits: Roughly eight highly homologous variants made up a TCR beta motif, and this motif appeared characteristic of ankylosing spondylitis blood.

One entry per CDR3 protein, called by TCRdb with MiXCR from the 5' RACE reads. The table has some 300,000 distinct CDR3 sequences, about a fifth seen once; the top ten hold about 4%. In its sample, this clonotype was seen many times. Its antigen is not known. The V and J ends lost 6 bases and 3 bases respectively, with 12 bases between them. The CDR3 is 13 amino acids. CDR1 and CDR2 from the germline V gene are LGHDT and YNNKEL (reference sequence). This TCR came from a female donor with ankylosing spondylitis or in good health (not recorded which). Sequencing input: blood, either unsorted or a sorted T cell fraction (not recorded which). V gene TRBV3-1 combines with J gene TRBJ2-7, with a possible D match to TRBD2 (5 bases). The CDR3 nucleotides are TGTGCCAGCAGTCGTGACTACCTCTACGAGCAGTACTTC. Translation gives CASSRDYLYEQYF.